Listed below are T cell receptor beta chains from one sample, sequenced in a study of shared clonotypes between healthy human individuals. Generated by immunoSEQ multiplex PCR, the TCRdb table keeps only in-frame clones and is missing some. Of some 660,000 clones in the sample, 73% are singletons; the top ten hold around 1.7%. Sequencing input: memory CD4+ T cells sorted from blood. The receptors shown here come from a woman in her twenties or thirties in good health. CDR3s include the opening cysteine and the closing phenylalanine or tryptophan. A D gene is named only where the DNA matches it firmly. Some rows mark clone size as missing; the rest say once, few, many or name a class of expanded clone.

cdr3_aa: CASSKAADASGNTIYF
cdr3_nt: TGTGCCAGTAGTAAAGCCGCCGATGCCTCTGGAAACACCATATATTTT
clone_size: .
j_call: TRBJ1-3
v_call: TRBV19
d_call: .

cdr3_aa: CASSLDRGSSSYEQYF
cdr3_nt: TGTGCCAGCAGCTTGGACCGGGGGTCCAGCTCCTACGAGCAGTACTTC
clone_size: .
j_call: TRBJ2-7
v_call: TRBV11-3
d_call: .

cdr3_aa: CASSVGGAEGYTF
cdr3_nt: TGTGCCAGCAGCGTCGGGGGGGCAGAGGGCTACACCTTC
clone_size: .
j_call: TRBJ1-2
v_call: TRBV7-9
d_call: .

cdr3_aa: CASSGQGTRGYTF
cdr3_nt: TGTGCCAGCAGTGGACAGGGGACGCGTGGCTACACCTTC
clone_size: .
j_call: TRBJ1-2
v_call: TRBV6-5
d_call: TRBD1

cdr3_aa: CSAPITYGYTF
cdr3_nt: TGCAGTGCCCCCATTACCTATGGCTACACCTTC
clone_size: .
j_call: TRBJ1-2
v_call: TRBV20-1
d_call: .

cdr3_aa: CASTKAGGETQYF
cdr3_nt: TGTGCCAGCACCAAGGCGGGCGGGGAGACCCAGTACTTC
clone_size: .
j_call: TRBJ2-5
v_call: TRBV6-1
d_call: .

cdr3_aa: CSVEDYRYGTEAFF
cdr3_nt: TGCAGCGTTGAAGATTACAGGTACGGCACTGAAGCTTTCTTT
clone_size: .
j_call: TRBJ1-1
v_call: TRBV29-1
d_call: .

cdr3_aa: CACRFYNTDTQYF
cdr3_nt: TGTGCCTGCAGATTCTATAACACAGATACGCAGTATTTT
clone_size: .
j_call: TRBJ2-3
v_call: TRBV30
d_call: .

cdr3_aa: CASSVAAGTDTQYF
cdr3_nt: TGTGCCAGCAGTGTAGCGGCCGGCACAGATACGCAGTATTTT
clone_size: .
j_call: TRBJ2-3
v_call: TRBV2
d_call: .

cdr3_aa: CASSLASGQNIQYF
cdr3_nt: TGCGCCAGCAGCTTGGCGTCAGGTCAAAACATTCAGTACTTC
clone_size: many
j_call: TRBJ2-4
v_call: TRBV5-1
d_call: .

cdr3_aa: CASTREAESGANVLTF
cdr3_nt: TGTGCCAGCACGCGGGAGGCCGAATCTGGGGCCAACGTCCTGACTTTC
clone_size: .
j_call: TRBJ2-6
v_call: TRBV7-6
d_call: TRBD2

cdr3_aa: CATRVLGTENYGYTF
cdr3_nt: TGTGCCACCAGAGTCCTCGGGACAGAAAACTATGGCTACACCTTC
clone_size: .
j_call: TRBJ1-2
v_call: TRBV15
d_call: TRBD1

cdr3_aa: CASSPGTAYGYTF
cdr3_nt: TGTGCCAGCAGCCCAGGGACAGCTTATGGCTACACCTTC
clone_size: .
j_call: TRBJ1-2
v_call: TRBV9
d_call: TRBD1

cdr3_aa: CASSPATGRTAFF
cdr3_nt: TGTGCCAGCAGCCCAGCGACTGGTCGGACGGCTTTCTTT
clone_size: .
j_call: TRBJ1-1
v_call: TRBV11-3
d_call: .

cdr3_aa: CASDPAQVSLNNEQFF
cdr3_nt: TGTGCCAGCGACCCCGCTCAGGTGTCACTCAACAATGAGCAGTTCTTC
clone_size: .
j_call: TRBJ2-1
v_call: TRBV2
d_call: .

cdr3_aa: CASSLSFRAGLKGNQPQHF
cdr3_nt: TGTGCCAGCAGTTTGAGTTTTCGGGCAGGGCTGAAGGGCAATCAGCCCCAGCATTTT
clone_size: .
j_call: TRBJ1-5
v_call: TRBV28
d_call: .

cdr3_aa: CASSPSGGSSYEQYF
cdr3_nt: TGTGCCAGCAGCCCAAGCGGGGGAAGCTCCTACGAGCAGTACTTC
clone_size: .
j_call: TRBJ2-7
v_call: TRBV5-4
d_call: TRBD2

cdr3_aa: CASSRDRDTEAFF
cdr3_nt: TGTGCCAGCAGTCGAGACAGAGACACTGAAGCTTTCTTT
clone_size: .
j_call: TRBJ1-1
v_call: TRBV5-4
d_call: .

cdr3_aa: CASKVPGDVYGYTF
cdr3_nt: TGTGCCAGTAAGGTCCCAGGGGACGTCTATGGCTACACCTTC
clone_size: .
j_call: TRBJ1-2
v_call: TRBV19
d_call: .

cdr3_aa: CASSQGPGLDIHNEQFF
cdr3_nt: TGCGCCAGCAGCCAAGGGCCGGGACTAGATATTCACAATGAGCAGTTCTTC
clone_size: .
j_call: TRBJ2-1
v_call: TRBV4-1
d_call: TRBD2

cdr3_aa: CARDRWNQPQHF
cdr3_nt: TGTGCCAGAGACCGATGGAATCAGCCCCAGCATTTT
clone_size: once
j_call: TRBJ1-5
v_call: TRBV6-1
d_call: .

cdr3_aa: CASSSRLGSYNEQFF
cdr3_nt: TGTGCCAGCAGCTCCAGACTAGGCTCCTACAATGAGCAGTTCTTC
clone_size: many
j_call: TRBJ2-1
v_call: TRBV13
d_call: .

cdr3_aa: CASMDRAITDTQYF
cdr3_nt: TGTGCCAGCATGGACAGAGCAATCACAGATACGCAGTATTTT
clone_size: .
j_call: TRBJ2-3
v_call: TRBV2
d_call: .

cdr3_aa: CASRTFLADEQFF
cdr3_nt: TGTGCCAGCAGAACATTTCTAGCAGATGAGCAGTTCTTC
clone_size: .
j_call: TRBJ2-1
v_call: TRBV7-2
d_call: .

cdr3_aa: CASKPGLRDEKLFF
cdr3_nt: TGTGCCAGCAAGCCGGGACTCAGGGATGAAAAACTGTTTTTT
clone_size: few
j_call: TRBJ1-4
v_call: TRBV2
d_call: .

cdr3_aa: CASSKPGQGVWSNQPQHF
cdr3_nt: TGTGCCAGTAGTAAACCGGGACAGGGGGTGTGGAGCAATCAGCCCCAGCATTTT
clone_size: .
j_call: TRBJ1-5
v_call: TRBV19
d_call: TRBD1

cdr3_aa: CASSPGLAGIHNEQFF
cdr3_nt: TGTGCCAGCAGCCCAGGACTAGCGGGAATCCACAATGAGCAGTTCTTC
clone_size: .
j_call: TRBJ2-1
v_call: TRBV14
d_call: TRBD2

cdr3_aa: CASSSRQGLSGNTIYF
cdr3_nt: TGTGCCAGCAGCTCCCGGCAGGGGCTCTCTGGAAACACCATATATTTT
clone_size: .
j_call: TRBJ1-3
v_call: TRBV11-2
d_call: .

cdr3_aa: CASSDGRYTDTQYF
cdr3_nt: TGTGCCAGCAGTGACGGACGGTACACAGATACGCAGTATTTT
clone_size: many
j_call: TRBJ2-3
v_call: TRBV6-4
d_call: .

cdr3_aa: CASSQAYLASNQPQHF
cdr3_nt: TGTGCCAGCAGCCAAGCGTACCTCGCTAGCAATCAGCCCCAGCATTTT
clone_size: .
j_call: TRBJ1-5
v_call: TRBV4-2
d_call: .

cdr3_aa: CASSVVSEQYF
cdr3_nt: TGTGCCAGCAGTGTGGTTTCGGAGCAGTACTTC
clone_size: .
j_call: TRBJ2-7
v_call: TRBV2
d_call: .

cdr3_aa: CASSTGGRSYNEQFF
cdr3_nt: TGTGCCAGTAGTACCGGGGGACGCTCCTACAATGAGCAGTTCTTC
clone_size: once
j_call: TRBJ2-1
v_call: TRBV19
d_call: .

cdr3_aa: CASSPLEGGGKSYEQYF
cdr3_nt: TGTGCCAGCTCACCCCTCGAAGGCGGGGGGAAGTCCTACGAGCAGTACTTC
clone_size: .
j_call: TRBJ2-7
v_call: TRBV18
d_call: TRBD2

cdr3_aa: CASSPPHPGPQHF
cdr3_nt: TGTGCCAGCAGTCCACCCCACCCGGGGCCCCAGCATTTT
clone_size: .
j_call: TRBJ1-5
v_call: TRBV27
d_call: .

cdr3_aa: CASTGQPNQPQHF
cdr3_nt: TGTGCCAGCACTGGACAGCCAAATCAGCCCCAGCATTTT
clone_size: .
j_call: TRBJ1-5
v_call: TRBV2
d_call: .

cdr3_aa: CASSQVRLAGWDNEQFF
cdr3_nt: TGCGCCAGCAGCCAAGTTCGACTAGCGGGGTGGGACAATGAGCAGTTCTTC
clone_size: .
j_call: TRBJ2-1
v_call: TRBV4-1
d_call: TRBD2

cdr3_aa: CASSPGLGSYNEQFF
cdr3_nt: TGTGCCAGCAGCCCCGGACTAGGTAGCTACAATGAGCAGTTCTTC
clone_size: .
j_call: TRBJ2-1
v_call: TRBV13
d_call: TRBD2

cdr3_aa: CASSRDPSYNEQFF
cdr3_nt: TGTGCCAGCAGCCGTGACCCGTCCTACAATGAGCAGTTCTTC
clone_size: once
j_call: TRBJ2-1
v_call: TRBV6-5
d_call: .

cdr3_aa: CASSGTPNTEAFF
cdr3_nt: TGCGCCAGCAGCGGGACACCGAACACTGAAGCTTTCTTT
clone_size: .
j_call: TRBJ1-1
v_call: TRBV5-1
d_call: .

cdr3_aa: CASSGMDRVGEAFF
cdr3_nt: TGTGCCAGCAGTGGGATGGACAGGGTAGGGGAAGCTTTCTTT
clone_size: many
j_call: TRBJ1-1
v_call: TRBV6-1
d_call: TRBD1